What follows are 6 T cell receptor beta chains derived from one specimen sequenced in a study of blood T cell repertoires in COVID-19. This table comes from immunoSEQ multiplex PCR, and its TCRdb copy is limited to in-frame clones, with some not included. The repertoire holds about 180,000 clones, with approximately 90% as singletons. The sample consisted of peripheral blood. The receptors stem from a young woman with active or convalescent COVID-19.

The V call is TRBV28, the J call TRBJ1-5; maybe TRBD1 (5 bases). Germline V lookup: CDR1 MDHEN, CDR2 SYDVKM. This CDR3 is 12 amino acids long. The V end lost 6 bases, the J end lost 9 bases, and 12 bases lay between the germline ends. The CDR3 DNA follows: TGTGCCAGCAGACCAGGGCAGCGGCCCCAGCATTTT. Translating it yields CASRPGQRPQHF.

The chain couples TRBV4-2 to TRBJ1-2, with a possible D match to TRBD1 (6 bases). The germline gives CDR1 LGHNA, CDR2 YNFKEQ. This CDR3 has 19 residues. Trimming left V 0 bases short and J 3 bases short, with 23 bases between. The CDR3: CASSQDLNLGNRVDYGYTF. CDR3 sequence (DNA): TGTGCCAGCAGCCAAGATTTAAACTTGGGGAACAGGGTGGACTATGGCTACACCTTC.

The chain links TRBV3-1 (or the pseudogene TRBV3-2) to TRBJ2-7, with D tentatively TRBD2 (5 bases). Looked up from germline, CDR1 is LGHDT and CDR2 is YNNKEL (reference sequence). Trimming left V 0 bases short and J 4 bases short, with 10 bases between. The CDR3 is made up of 14 amino acids. Here the CDR3 reads CASSQDRGLYEQYF. The CDR3 DNA follows: TGTGCCAGCAGCCAAGATAGAGGGCTGTACGAGCAGTACTTC.

This clone was found once. The genes are TRBV6-5 and TRBJ2-7; D remains ambiguous. Germline V gene lookup returns CDR1 MNHEY and CDR2 SVGAGI. V shed 6 bases and J shed 2 bases, with 14 bases lying between them. The CDR3 contains 14 residues. The CDR3 is CASRPDITTYEQYF. As DNA, the CDR3 is TGTGCCAGCAGACCCGACATCACCACCTACGAGCAGTACTTC.

This chain links TRBV6-2 or TRBV6-3 with TRBJ2-7, with D perhaps TRBD1 (5 bases). Trimming stripped 5 bases from V and 0 bases from J, with 11 bases between. Germline values: CDR1 MNHEY, CDR2 SVGEGT. This CDR3 comprises 14 residues. The CDR3 DNA reads as TGTGCCAGCAGTCAGCTTGGGGCCTCCTACGAGCAGTACTTC. It codes for CASSQLGASYEQYF.

This clone was counted once. The CDR3 DNA reads as TGTGCCAGCAGCTTAGGACACAGCGGGAGGTACGAGCAGTACTTC. Translating it yields CASSLGHSGRYEQYF. The chain joins TRBV7-2 to TRBJ2-7; TRBD2 aligns across 9 bases. The CDR3 loop spans 15 amino acids. The V and J ends lost 1 base and 4 bases, in that order; junction bases with no gene match: 5. Germline CDR1 is SGHTA and CDR2 is FQGNSA.